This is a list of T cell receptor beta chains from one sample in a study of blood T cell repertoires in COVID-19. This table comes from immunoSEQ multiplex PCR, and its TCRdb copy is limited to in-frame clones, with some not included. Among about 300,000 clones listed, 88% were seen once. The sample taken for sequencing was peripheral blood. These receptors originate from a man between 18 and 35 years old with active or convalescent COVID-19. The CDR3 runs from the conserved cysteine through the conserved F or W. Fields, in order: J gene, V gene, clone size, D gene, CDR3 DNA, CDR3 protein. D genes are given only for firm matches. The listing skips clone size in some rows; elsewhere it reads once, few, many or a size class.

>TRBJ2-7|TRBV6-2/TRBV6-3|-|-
TGTGCCAGCAGCCATAGCGACTACGAGCAGTACTTC
CASSHSDYEQYF
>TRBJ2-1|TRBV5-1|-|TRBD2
TGCGCCAGCAGCTTTTTAGCGGGGATGAACTACAATGAGCAGTTCTTC
CASSFLAGMNYNEQFF
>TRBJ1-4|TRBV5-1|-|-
TGCGCCAGCGGTAAAGACAGCTTTAATGAAAAACTGTTTTTT
CASGKDSFNEKLFF
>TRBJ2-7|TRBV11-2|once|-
TGTGCCAGCAGCCCCGGCTCTGGGCAGTCTCATGCCGAGCAGTACTTC
CASSPGSGQSHAEQYF
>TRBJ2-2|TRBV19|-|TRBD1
TGTGCCAGTAGTCACAGGGGCAAGTCAGGTACCGGGGAGCTGTTTTTT
CASSHRGKSGTGELFF
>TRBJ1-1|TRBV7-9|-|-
TGTGCCAGCAGCCCGACAGCTATGGGGGAAGCTTTCTTT
CASSPTAMGEAFF
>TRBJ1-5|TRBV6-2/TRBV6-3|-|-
TGTGCCAGCAGTTACGCGCGGGTCTCTGGCTCTGGAGGGGGCAATCAGCCCCAGCATTTT
CASSYARVSGSGGGNQPQHF
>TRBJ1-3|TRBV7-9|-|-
TGTGCCAGCACATTCGGACAGAGCTCTGGAAACACCATATATTTT
CASTFGQSSGNTIYF
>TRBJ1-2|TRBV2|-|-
TGTGCCAGCAGTGTAGGAAGGAGCCCTAACTATGGCTACACCTTC
CASSVGRSPNYGYTF
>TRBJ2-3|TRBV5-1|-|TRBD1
TGCGCCAGCAGCCAGAGGACAGGGGTTTTTTTTGCTAGAGATACGCAGTATTTT
CASSQRTGVFFARDTQYF
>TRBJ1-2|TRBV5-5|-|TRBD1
TGTGCCAGCAGCTTGCGGGACAGCCTGATCTATGGCTACACCTTC
CASSLRDSLIYGYTF
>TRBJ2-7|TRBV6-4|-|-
TGTGCCAGCAGTGAAGGGGGCGGGGAGGACTACGAGCAGTACTTC
CASSEGGGEDYEQYF
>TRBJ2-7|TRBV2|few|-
TGTGCCAGCAGGGGGAGGACTTTTTACGAGCAGTACTTC
CASRGRTFYEQYF
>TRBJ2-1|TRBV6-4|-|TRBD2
TGTGCCAGCTCTCAGACTAGCGAAGGGGGTCAAGATGAGCAGTTCTTC
CASSQTSEGGQDEQFF
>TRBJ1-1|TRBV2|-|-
TGTGCCAGCACACCCGACAGGCAAGTGAAAAGCACTGAAGCTTTCTTT
CASTPDRQVKSTEAFF
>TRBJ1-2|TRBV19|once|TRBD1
TGTGCCAGTAGTCAGACAGGGGTTGGCTACACCTTC
CASSQTGVGYTF
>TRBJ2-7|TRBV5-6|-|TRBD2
TGTGCCACCGCCGGACTAGCGGGAGGCGAGCAGTACTTC
CATAGLAGGEQYF
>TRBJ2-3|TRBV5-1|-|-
TGCGCCAGCAGCGGGGGGACGGGTATAGATACGCAGTATTTT
CASSGGTGIDTQYF
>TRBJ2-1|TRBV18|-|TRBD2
TGTGCCAGCTCACCACCTAGCGGGGTCAATGAGCAGTTCTTC
CASSPPSGVNEQFF
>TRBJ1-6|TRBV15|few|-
TGTGCCACCAGCAGCCTAGACGGTTTCCCCCCACATTCACCCCTCCACTTT
CATSSLDGFPPHSPLHF
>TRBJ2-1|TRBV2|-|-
TGTGCCAGCAGTGAACTGAGGGTCCCCTACAATGAGCAGTTCTTC
CASSELRVPYNEQFF
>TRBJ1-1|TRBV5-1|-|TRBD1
TGCGCCAGCAGCTTGGAACAGGGGACCACTGAAGCTTTCTTT
CASSLEQGTTEAFF
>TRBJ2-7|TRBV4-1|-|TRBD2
TGCGCCAGCAGCCAAGGTCTAGCGGGGGCCTACGAGCAGTACTTC
CASSQGLAGAYEQYF
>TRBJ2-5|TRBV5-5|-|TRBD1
TGTGCCAGCAGCCTGAGTCCCGGGACAGGACAAGAGACCCAGTACTTC
CASSLSPGTGQETQYF
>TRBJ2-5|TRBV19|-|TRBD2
TGTGCCAGTAGTATAGCCCGCGGGACTAGCGGGGGGTCCGGAGAGACCCAGTACTTC
CASSIARGTSGGSGETQYF
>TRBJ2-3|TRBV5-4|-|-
TGTGCCAGCAAACTGACGGGGTCCACCCCGGATACGCAGTATTTT
CASKLTGSTPDTQYF
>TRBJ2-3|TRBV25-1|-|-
TGTGCCAGCAGCGAACGGGATACGCAGTATTTT
CASSERDTQYF
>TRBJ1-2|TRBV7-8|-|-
TGTGCCAGCACCCCGCGGGGGGCGTTCGGCTACACCTTC
CASTPRGAFGYTF
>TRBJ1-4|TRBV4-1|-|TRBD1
TGCGCCAGCAGCCAAGGCCGGAAACAGGGGCGGTTTAGCTCTGCTAATGAAAAACTGTTTTTT
CASSQGRKQGRFSSANEKLFF
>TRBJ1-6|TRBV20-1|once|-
TGCAGTGACCCTCTCGGGTCACCCCTCCACTTT
CSDPLGSPLHF
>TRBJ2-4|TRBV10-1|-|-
TGCGCCAGCAGTGAGTCGACAGGGACTGGCAAAAACATTCAGTACTTC
CASSESTGTGKNIQYF
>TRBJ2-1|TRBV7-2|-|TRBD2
TGTGCCAGCAGCTTAGAGGGACTAGCGCTAAATGAGCAGTTCTTC
CASSLEGLALNEQFF
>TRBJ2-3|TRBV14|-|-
TGTGCCAGCAGCCACACCAAAGGACACCGAGATACGCAGTATTTT
CASSHTKGHRDTQYF
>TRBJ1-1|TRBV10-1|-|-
TGCGCCAGCAGCCAGGGTTTCACTGAAGCTTTCTTT
CASSQGFTEAFF
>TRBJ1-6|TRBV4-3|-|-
TGCGCCAGCAGCCAAGACCACCAGGGGTATTCACCCCTCCACTTT
CASSQDHQGYSPLHF
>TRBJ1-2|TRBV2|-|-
TGTGCCAGCAGTGAAGTTGCAGGCAATGGCTACACCTTC
CASSEVAGNGYTF
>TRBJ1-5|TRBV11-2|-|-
TGTGCCAGCAGCTTAGTGGGCAGGGAGGATCAGCCCCAGCATTTT
CASSLVGREDQPQHF
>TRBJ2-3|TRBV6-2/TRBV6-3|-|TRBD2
TGTGCCAGCAGTTCGCCGGGACTAGCGAAACCTGACGTCGGTACGCAGTATTTT
CASSSPGLAKPDVGTQYF
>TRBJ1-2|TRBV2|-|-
TGTGCCAGCAGTGAAGGAGGGGGTTGGTATGGCTACACCTTC
CASSEGGGWYGYTF
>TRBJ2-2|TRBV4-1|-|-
TGCGCCAGCAGCCAAGTCCTAGTGCTGTCGTCTGGGGAGCTGTTTTTT
CASSQVLVLSSGELFF
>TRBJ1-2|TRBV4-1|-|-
TGCGCCAGCAGCCAAGATAGGAATTCCGGCGGCTATGGCTACACCTTC
CASSQDRNSGGYGYTF
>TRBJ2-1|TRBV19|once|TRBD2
TGTGCCAGTAGTATCAGCGGGGGGCCTACCGGTATTAGCAATGAGCAGTTCTTC
CASSISGGPTGISNEQFF
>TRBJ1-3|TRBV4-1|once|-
TGCGCCAGCAGCAGGGGTTCTGGAAACACCATATATTTT
CASSRGSGNTIYF
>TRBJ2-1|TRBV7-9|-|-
TGTGCCAGCAGCTTAGCGACGGGGGATGAGCAGTTCTTC
CASSLATGDEQFF
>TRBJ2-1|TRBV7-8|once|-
TGTGCCAGCAGCTCGAGCGGAGGTCTCTACAATGAGCAGTTCTTC
CASSSSGGLYNEQFF
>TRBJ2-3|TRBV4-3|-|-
TGCGCCAGCAGCCAAGAACAGGGCCGCACAGATACGCAGTATTTT
CASSQEQGRTDTQYF
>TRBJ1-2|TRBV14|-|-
TGTGCCAGCAGCCAATACCCAGGGTCAGGAATCTATGGCTACACCTTC
CASSQYPGSGIYGYTF
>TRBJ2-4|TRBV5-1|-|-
TGCGCCAGCAGCTCTTTAGACAGATCCAAAAACATTCAGTACTTC
CASSSLDRSKNIQYF
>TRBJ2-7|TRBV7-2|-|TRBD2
TGTGCCAGCAGCTTAGTAGCGGGGGCACCCTACGAGCAGTACTTC
CASSLVAGAPYEQYF
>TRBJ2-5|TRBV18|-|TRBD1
TGTGCCAGCTCACCCGGACAGGGTTTAACGGAGACCCAGTACTTC
CASSPGQGLTETQYF
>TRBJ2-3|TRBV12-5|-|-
TGTGCTAGTGGTTCCCAGCCTAGTAATACGCAGTATTTT
CASGSQPSNTQYF
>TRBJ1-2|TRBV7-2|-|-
TGTGCCAGCAGCTTTATCGCGCCAGGGAACTATGGCTACACCTTC
CASSFIAPGNYGYTF
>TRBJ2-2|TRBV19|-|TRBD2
TGTGCCAGTAGTATGAACCCCGGGACTATCACCGGGGAGCTGTTTTTT
CASSMNPGTITGELFF